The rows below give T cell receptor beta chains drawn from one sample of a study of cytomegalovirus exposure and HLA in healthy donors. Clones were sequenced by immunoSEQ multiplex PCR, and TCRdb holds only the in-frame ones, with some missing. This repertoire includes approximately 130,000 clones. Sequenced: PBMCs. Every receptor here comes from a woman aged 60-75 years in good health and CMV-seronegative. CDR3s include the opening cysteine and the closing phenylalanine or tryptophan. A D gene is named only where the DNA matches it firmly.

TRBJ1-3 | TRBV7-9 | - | TGTGCCAGCAGCTTAGCGCAGTTCGGAGGCACCATATATTTT | CASSLAQFGGTIYF
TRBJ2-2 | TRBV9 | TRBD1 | TGTGCCAGCAGCGTAGGGGGCAGGGGGCCGACCGGGGAGCTGTTTTTT | CASSVGGRGPTGELFF
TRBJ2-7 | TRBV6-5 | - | TGTGCCAGCAGTGGCTACAGGGAGCTCTACGAGCAGTACTTC | CASSGYRELYEQYF
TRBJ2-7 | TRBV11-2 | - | TGTGCCAGCAGCGCGGTTGCGCCGGAGCAGTACTTC | CASSAVAPEQYF
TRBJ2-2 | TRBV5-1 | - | TGCGCCAGCAGCCGTGAGCAGGGGTCGGGCACCGGGGAGCTGTTTTTT | CASSREQGSGTGELFF
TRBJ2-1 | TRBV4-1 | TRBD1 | TGCGCCAGCAGCCAACTCAGGGGGAGAAATGAGCAGTTCTTC | CASSQLRGRNEQFF
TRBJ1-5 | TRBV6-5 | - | TGTGCCAGCAGCTTAAGAGGTCCCCAGCATTTT | CASSLRGPQHF
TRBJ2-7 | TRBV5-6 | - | TGTGCCAGCAGCTTACAGCTCGTTTCCTACGAGCAGTACTTC | CASSLQLVSYEQYF
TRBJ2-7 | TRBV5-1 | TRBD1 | TGCGCCAGCAGCCCGGGACACAGGGGGACCTACGAGCAGTACTTC | CASSPGHRGTYEQYF
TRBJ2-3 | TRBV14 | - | TGTGCCAGCAGCCAAGTGGGCAGGGGCGCAGATACGCAGTATTTT | CASSQVGRGADTQYF
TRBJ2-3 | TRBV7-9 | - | TGTGCCAGCAGCTTAAGGGGGACGGCTGGGGTCACAGATACGCAGTATTTT | CASSLRGTAGVTDTQYF